Each of the 19 T cell receptor beta chains below was sequenced from the same sample in a study of shared T cell receptors in the human thymus. The protocol was immunoSEQ multiplex PCR, while the TCRdb copy is restricted to in-frame clones and leaves out a portion. This table holds roughly 410,000 clones, over 90% found once. The specimen sequenced was thymocytes. These receptor sequences come from a human donor.

The V call is TRBV6-6, the J call TRBJ2-3; D gene unclear. Trimming shortened V by 0 bases and J by 0 bases, and 10 bases separated the two germline ends. The CDR3 sequence is 16 residues long. Germline V CDR1 and CDR2: MNHNY, SVGAGI (reference sequence). CDR3: CASSYSSLTSTDTQYF. CDR3 coding DNA: TGTGCCAGCAGTTACTCGTCACTAACTAGCACAGATACGCAGTATTTT.

V usage is TRBV19 and J usage is TRBJ1-2; D may be TRBD1 (5 bases). Trimming shortened V by 6 bases and J by 6 bases, and 20 bases separated the two germline ends. Germline-derived CDR1 and CDR2 are LNHDA and SQIVND (reference sequence). The CDR3 extends over 15 amino acids. Written as DNA, the CDR3 is TGTGCCAGTAGGGGGCCCACCTCTTTAAGCCATGGCTACACCTTC. This gives the protein CASRGPTSLSHGYTF.

Worth noting for this clone: A read error may account for a junction end that differs from germline. The gene calls are TRBV20-1 and TRBJ2-7; D might be TRBD1 (5 bases). This CDR3 contains 10 residues. Per germline, CDR1 DFQATT and CDR2 SNEGSKA (reference sequence). The CDR3 here is CSASGYGQYF. CDR3 nucleotides: TGCAGTGCGTCAGGGTACGGGCAGTACTTC.

V and J are TRBV7-9 and TRBJ2-1; 7 bases agree with TRBD2. The CDR3 extends over 16 amino acids. J lost 6 bases, V lost 3 bases, and 11 bases had no gene match. Germline V gene data show CDR1 as SEHNR and CDR2 as FQNEAQ (reference sequence). The CDR3 protein is CASSFRGRADFNEQFF. The CDR3 DNA follows: TGTGCCAGCAGCTTTCGGGGGAGGGCCGACTTCAATGAGCAGTTCTTC.

A single count supports this clone. The chain employs TRBV28 and TRBJ1-3; perhaps TRBD1 as D (6 bases). V was clipped by 5 bases and J by 4 bases, with 15 bases between them. This CDR3 has 15 amino acids. Germline V lookup: CDR1 MDHEN, CDR2 SYDVKM. CDR3 region: CASSHSTGSGNTIYF. The CDR3 DNA is TGTGCCAGCAGTCACTCGACAGGATCAGGAAACACCATATATTTT.

V and J are TRBV5-1 and TRBJ2-7; 9 bases fit TRBD1. V shed 1 base, J shed 2 bases, and the junction held 4 bases outside the gene matches. This CDR3 comprises 15 residues. Germline loops: CDR1 SGHRS, CDR2 YFSETQ. CDR3 loop: CASSLRGQGAYEQYF. CDR3 bases: TGCGCCAGCAGCTTGCGGGGACAGGGAGCCTACGAGCAGTACTTC.

The V and J genes are TRBV28 and TRBJ2-3; 8 bases are a match to TRBD2. The CDR3 is 14 amino acids. The germline V gene has CDR1 MDHEN and CDR2 SYDVKM. With V trimmed by 3 bases and J by 3 bases, 2 bases remained unmatched. The CDR3 protein is CASSLERETDTQYF. DNA for the CDR3: TGTGCCAGCAGTTTGGAGCGGGAGACAGATACGCAGTATTTT.

The chain has TRBV30 and TRBJ2-2, with D possibly called TRBD1 or TRBD2 (5 bases each). The germline V gene encodes CDR1 GTSNPN and CDR2 SVGIG (reference sequence). The ends were cut back, 0 bases at V and 5 bases at J, with 16 bases in the middle. The CDR3 covers 16 residues. CDR3: CAWSVRGGVGTGELFF. Written as DNA, the CDR3 is TGTGCCTGGAGTGTACGTGGGGGAGTGGGTACCGGGGAGCTGTTTTTT.

The chain carries TRBV28 and TRBJ1-5; 7 positions match TRBD1. Germline-derived CDR1 and CDR2 are MDHEN and SYDVKM. The junction had 8 bases not matched to a gene; V was cut back by 6 bases and J by 0 bases. The CDR3 consists of 16 residues. CDR3: CASSPGGGLSNQPQHF. CDR3 bases: TGTGCCAGCAGCCCAGGGGGGGGCCTTAGCAATCAGCCCCAGCATTTT.

The chain employs TRBV6-6 and TRBJ1-2; D gene ambiguous. V lost 2 bases, J lost 1 base, and 14 bases lay in between. Germline loops: CDR1 MNHNY, CDR2 SVGAGI (reference sequence). There are 16 residues in the CDR3. CDR3 nucleotides: TGTGCCAGCAGTTACGTTGGGAGGCCTAATAACTATGGCTACACCTTC. This gives the protein CASSYVGRPNNYGYTF.

This clone was seen just once. The chain couples TRBV2 to TRBJ1-2, with TRBD1 identical over 7 bases. CDR3 length: 17 amino acids. Germline CDR1 reads SNHLY; CDR2 reads FYNNEI. Trimming removed 1 base from V and 5 bases from J; junction bases left unmatched: 13. For the CDR3, the DNA is TGTGCCAGCAGTGAAGGGTCGCAGGGGGGACGGTGGTATGGCTACACCTTC. This sequence encodes CASSEGSQGGRWYGYTF.

This sequence joins TRBV4-1 and TRBJ1-5, with no clear D. The CDR3 is made up of 18 amino acids. The V end was cut by 0 bases, the J end by 0 bases, with 15 bases between. Per germline, CDR1 MGHRA and CDR2 YSYEKL. Here the CDR3 reads CASSQDTPKFGSNQPQHF. In DNA, the CDR3 is TGCGCCAGCAGCCAAGATACCCCGAAGTTTGGTAGCAATCAGCCCCAGCATTTT.

The chain links TRBV18 to TRBJ1-1; D is undetermined. The CDR3 extends over 17 amino acids. Trimming stripped 4 bases from V and 0 bases from J, with 18 bases between. In germline, CDR1 is KGHSH, CDR2 LQKENI. CDR3 residues: CASSQRKSTDLNTEAFF. CDR3 DNA: TGTGCCAGCTCACAGAGGAAGTCCACGGATCTGAACACTGAAGCTTTCTTT.

This rearrangement joins TRBV6-4 to TRBJ1-1; D is ambiguous. The CDR3 extends over 16 amino acids. V lost 3 bases, J lost 5 bases, and 19 bases lay in between. CDR1 MRHNA and CDR2 SNTAGT come from the germline V gene. CDR3 DNA sequence: TGTGCCAGCAGTGAATCGTTTCGGCCAAACAAGACTGAAGCTTTCTTT. Translating it yields CASSESFRPNKTEAFF.

This chain links TRBV28 with TRBJ1-1; a possible D gene is TRBD1 (5 bases). CDR3 size: 15 residues. CDR1 and CDR2 from the germline V gene are MDHEN and SYDVKM. V was shortened by 5 bases and J by 1 base, with 14 bases between the two germline ends. CDR3 coding DNA: TGTGCCAGCAGTCCAACGCAGGGAGGGAACACTGAAGCTTTCTTT. Translating it yields CASSPTQGGNTEAFF. Combining the CDR3 with reference TRBV28 and TRBJ1-1 gives the whole variable domain DVKVTQSSRYLVKRTGEKVFLECVQDMDHENMFWYRQDPGLGLRLIYFSYDVKMKEKGDIPEGYSVSREKKERFSLILESASTNQTSMYLCASSPTQGGNTEAFFGQGTRLTVV.

The chain combines TRBV27 with TRBJ2-5, with TRBD2 matching over 13 bases. The CDR3 extends over 16 amino acids. The V and J ends lost 5 bases and 5 bases, in that order; junction bases with no gene match: 8. Germline CDR1 and CDR2: MNHEY and SMNVEV (reference sequence). The CDR3 is CASSRRTSGSRETQYF. The CDR3 DNA is TGTGCCAGCAGTCGTCGGACTAGCGGGAGCCGTGAGACCCAGTACTTC.

The chain has TRBV11-2 and TRBJ1-5; 7 nucleotides match TRBD1. Trimming cost V 4 bases and J 7 bases; bases outside gene matches: 13. The CDR3 has 16 residues. Germline V CDR1 and CDR2: SGHAT, FQNNGV. The CDR3 reads CASSYRGGRGTQPQHF. As DNA, the CDR3 is TGTGCCAGCAGCTACCGGGGGGGCAGGGGGACCCAGCCCCAGCATTTT.

The table lists this clone with a count of one. The rearrangement uses TRBV18 and TRBJ1-1, with D perhaps TRBD1 (5 bases). Per germline, CDR1 KGHSH and CDR2 LQKENI. CDR3 length: 14 residues. Between the trimmed V and J ends, which lost 4 bases and 2 bases, there was a span of 11 bases. The DNA of the CDR3 is TGTGCCAGCTCACGACAGTTTCTTAACACTGAAGCTTTCTTT. This encodes CASSRQFLNTEAFF.

The chain employs TRBV6-6 and TRBJ1-2; D gene unclear. The V gene lost 6 bases and the J gene lost 4 bases, with 21 bases spanning the gap. CDR1 and CDR2 from the germline V gene are MNHNY and SVGAGI (reference sequence). This CDR3 spans 16 amino acids. As DNA, the CDR3 is TGTGCCAGCAGGCAACGGACGTTACACCGATTCTATGGCTACACCTTC. Its protein product is CASRQRTLHRFYGYTF.